Below, 8 T cell receptor beta chains from the same sample are listed, as sequenced in a study of breast tumors, draining lymph nodes, adjacent tissues. Breast cancer patients provided tissue from their axillary draining lymph nodes. Each CDR3 protein is one row after TCRdb ran MiXCR on the multiplex PCR reads. The sample yields around 150,000 distinct CDR3 sequences, 20% to 25% seen once. The sequenced sample was axillary lymph node tissue. The receptor source for this set is a female donor with breast cancer. Some clones in this sample may be carry-over from other donors' samples.

This clonotype occurred a few times. This chain joins TRBV27 and TRBJ2-7; the D gene is possibly TRBD1 (5 bases). CDR1 MNHEY and CDR2 SMNVEV come from the germline V gene (reference sequence). Trimming pared 2 bases from V and 5 bases from J, leaving 16 bases between. The CDR3 sequence is 15 residues long. CDR3 bases: TGTGCCAGCAGTTTACGGCAGGGTGGTGCGAACGAGCAGTACTTC. Residues: CASSLRQGGANEQYF.

This clonotype was seen many times. The chain recombines TRBV20-1 with TRBJ2-1; TRBD2 agrees at 10 bases. Trimming cost V 4 bases and J 2 bases; bases outside gene matches: 5. CDR1 DFQATT and CDR2 SNEGSKA come from the germline V gene (reference sequence). This CDR3 is built from 15 residues. The CDR3 DNA sequence: TGCAGTGCTATCGGGACTAGCGAGGCCTACAATGAGCAGTTCTTC. Its translation: CSAIGTSEAYNEQFF.

This clonotype was detected only a few times. This may stem from a read error, because a much larger clone lies one nucleotide away. The chain employs TRBV20-1 and TRBJ2-5; D is possibly TRBD2 (6 bases). Germline lookup yields CDR1 DFQATT and CDR2 SNEGSKA (reference sequence). The CDR3 runs 13 residues. V was cut by 0 bases and J by 4 bases, with 9 bases left in between. DNA of the CDR3: TGCAGTGCTAGAGATAGCGGCCGAGAGACCCAGTACTTC. Its protein is CSARDSGRETQYF.

In this sample, this clonotype turned up many times. V and J are TRBV10-3 and TRBJ1-6; 8 bases map to TRBD1. CDR3 length: 15 residues. With V trimmed by 6 bases and J by 5 bases, 6 bases remained unmatched. Germline CDR1 is ENHRY and CDR2 is SYGVKD. Written as DNA, the CDR3 is TGTGCCATCAGAAACTCGGGACAGGATAATTCACCCCTCCACTTT. It yields the protein CAIRNSGQDNSPLHF.

This clonotype was seen ten or more times. The chain joins TRBV19 to TRBJ2-7; 7 bases are shared with TRBD1. Germline V lookup: CDR1 LNHDA, CDR2 SQIVND (reference sequence). The V segment lost 4 bases and the J segment 6 bases; nucleotides outside the gene matches: 3. The CDR3 has 12 amino acids. CDR3 in DNA: TGTGCCAGTAGTACGACAGGGTTCGAGCAGTACTTC. It encodes CASSTTGFEQYF.

This clonotype was observed a few times. This chain uses TRBV28 with TRBJ2-1; TRBD2 matches at 10 bases. Trimming removed 3 bases from V and 4 bases from J; junction bases left unmatched: 15. Looked up from germline, CDR1 is MDHEN and CDR2 is SYDVKM. The CDR3 contains 19 residues. The CDR3 loop is CASSFPGTSVGLGYNEQFF. Here the CDR3 DNA reads TGTGCCAGCAGTTTTCCCGGGACTAGCGTCGGGTTGGGGTACAATGAGCAGTTCTTC. The complete variable domain, with remaining parts taken from reference TRBV28 and TRBJ2-1, reads DVKVTQSSRYLVKRTGEKVFLECVQDMDHENMFWYRQDPGLGLRLIYFSYDVKMKEKGDIPEGYSVSREKKERFSLILESASTNQTSMYLCASSFPGTSVGLGYNEQFFGPGTRLTVL.

This clonotype was counted many times. J is TRBJ2-7 and V is TRBV2; possible D gene TRBD1, 6 bases. The germline V and J ends were trimmed by 6 bases and 1 base, with 13 bases remaining between them. This CDR3 has 14 residues. In germline, CDR1 is SNHLY, CDR2 FYNNEI. The CDR3 region is CASSPGGGSYEQYF. The DNA for the CDR3 is TGTGCCAGCAGCCCTGGGGGCGGTTCCTACGAGCAGTACTTC.

The chain links TRBV19 to TRBJ2-1, with 14 positions matching TRBD2. Germline values: CDR1 LNHDA, CDR2 SQIVND (reference sequence). V dropped 6 bases and J dropped 9; count of bases not matched to a gene: 7. The CDR3 runs to 15 residues. This CDR3 reads CASRPGLAGVREQFF. DNA of the CDR3: TGTGCCAGTAGGCCGGGACTAGCGGGAGTGCGTGAGCAGTTCTTC.